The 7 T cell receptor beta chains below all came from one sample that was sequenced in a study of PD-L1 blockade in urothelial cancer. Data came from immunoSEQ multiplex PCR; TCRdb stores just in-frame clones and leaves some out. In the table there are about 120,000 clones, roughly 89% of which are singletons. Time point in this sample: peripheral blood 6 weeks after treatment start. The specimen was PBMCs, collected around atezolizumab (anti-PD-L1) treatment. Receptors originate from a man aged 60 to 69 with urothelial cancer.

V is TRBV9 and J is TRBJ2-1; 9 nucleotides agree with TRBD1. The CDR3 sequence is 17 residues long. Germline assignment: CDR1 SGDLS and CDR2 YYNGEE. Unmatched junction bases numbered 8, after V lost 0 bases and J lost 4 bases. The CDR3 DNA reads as TGTGCCAGCAGCGTAGATCGAGGACAGGGGAATTACAATGAGCAGTTCTTC. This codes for CASSVDRGQGNYNEQFF.

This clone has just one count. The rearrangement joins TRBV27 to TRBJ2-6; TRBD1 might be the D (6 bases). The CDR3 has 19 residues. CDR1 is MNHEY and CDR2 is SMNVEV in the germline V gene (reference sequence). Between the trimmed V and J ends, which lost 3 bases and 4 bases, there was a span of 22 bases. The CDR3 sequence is CASSFLGEGDKSGANVLTF. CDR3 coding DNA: TGTGCCAGCAGTTTTTTAGGTGAGGGGGATAAGTCCGGGGCCAACGTCCTGACTTTC.

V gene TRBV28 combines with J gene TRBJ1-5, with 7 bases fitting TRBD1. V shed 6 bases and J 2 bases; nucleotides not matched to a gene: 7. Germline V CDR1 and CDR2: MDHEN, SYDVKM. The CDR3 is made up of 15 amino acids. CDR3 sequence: CASRLQGIGNQPQHF. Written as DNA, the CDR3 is TGTGCCAGCAGGTTACAGGGGATCGGCAATCAGCCCCAGCATTTT. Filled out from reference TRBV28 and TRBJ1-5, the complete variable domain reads DVKVTQSSRYLVKRTGEKVFLECVQDMDHENMFWYRQDPGLGLRLIYFSYDVKMKEKGDIPEGYSVSREKKERFSLILESASTNQTSMYLCASRLQGIGNQPQHFGDGTRLSIL.

In DNA, the CDR3 is TGCGCCAGCTCTCGGGAGGCTAGCACAGATACGCAGTATTTT. Protein sequence: CASSREASTDTQYF. The V gene is TRBV5-1, the J gene TRBJ2-3, with 7 bases that match TRBD2. Germline V lookup: CDR1 SGHRS, CDR2 YFSETQ. The CDR3 covers 14 residues. The V segment lost 7 bases and the J segment 0 bases; nucleotides outside the gene matches: 5.

The DNA for the CDR3 is TGTGCCAGCAGGTCCGGACAGGGGGGAGTACCTGAAGCTTTCTTT. This sequence encodes CASRSGQGGVPEAFF. The V gene is TRBV2, the J gene TRBJ1-1, with 10 bases aligning to TRBD1. Germline assignment: CDR1 SNHLY and CDR2 FYNNEI. The CDR3 length is 15 residues. Losses at the gene ends were 6 bases for V and 6 bases for J; bases not matched to a gene: 10.

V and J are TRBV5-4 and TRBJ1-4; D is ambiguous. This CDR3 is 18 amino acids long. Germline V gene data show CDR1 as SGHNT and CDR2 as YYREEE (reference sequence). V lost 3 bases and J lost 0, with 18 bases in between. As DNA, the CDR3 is TGTGCCAGCAGCTATACCTTTGGGAGGCGTGCAACTAATGAAAAACTGTTTTTT. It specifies CASSYTFGRRATNEKLFF.

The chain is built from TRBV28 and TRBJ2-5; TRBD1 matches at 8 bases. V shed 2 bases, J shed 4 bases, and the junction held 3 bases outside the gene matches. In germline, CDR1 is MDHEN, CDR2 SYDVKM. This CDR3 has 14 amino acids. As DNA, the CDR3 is TGTGCCAGCAGTTTAAACAGGGGGGTAGAGACCCAGTACTTC. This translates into CASSLNRGVETQYF.